The rows below give T cell receptor beta chains drawn from one sample of a study of cytomegalovirus exposure and HLA in healthy donors. The method was immunoSEQ multiplex PCR; TCRdb's version includes in-frame clones alone and lacks a portion of them. The table lists around 130,000 clones, about 80% of them singletons. The sample taken for sequencing was PBMCs. The receptors shown here come from a woman aged 40 to 49 in good health and CMV-seronegative. Both conserved end residues are trimmed from each CDR3.

V gene	CDR3 length	J gene	CDR3 protein
TRBV9	13	.	ASSVEAARSYEQY
TRBV5-6	13	TRBJ1-1	ASRFDRARGTEAF
TRBV7-2	11	TRBJ2-5	ASGSGAPPTQY
TRBV29-1	12	TRBJ2-5	SVEDSTGRETQY
TRBV5-1	13	TRBJ1-2	ASSSLTGTAYGYT
TRBV5-1	13	TRBJ2-7	ASSPAGTATYEQY
TRBV7-2	13	TRBJ2-5	ASSLGAGGRETQY
TRBV19	14	TRBJ2-3	ASSMGLALMADTQY
TRBV28	15	TRBJ1-5	ASSQIDRGRGNQPQH
TRBV4-2	14	TRBJ1-4	ASSQDGGGANEKLF
TRBV27	13	TRBJ2-1	ASKRRDSSSNEQF
TRBV9	11	TRBJ1-1	ASSSGGGSEAF
TRBV6-6	12	TRBJ2-7	ASSPGQGWEEQY
TRBV5-6	15	TRBJ1-4	ASSSGISTPNWEKLF
TRBV9	13	TRBJ2-3	ASSVYGRPGDTQY
TRBV9	12	TRBJ2-2	ASSQTFGTGELF
TRBV5-5	15	TRBJ2-7	ASSLVETGLNSYEQY
TRBV4-3	14	TRBJ2-3	ASSQGAGGGADTQY
TRBV28	11	TRBJ2-5	ASSSSGGREQY
TRBV5-6	10	TRBJ1-1	ASSLAGKRAF
TRBV4-1	14	TRBJ1-4	ASSIRTGALNEKLF
TRBV7-2	11	TRBJ1-1	ASSPPISTEAF
TRBV7-9	11	TRBJ2-7	ASSLGDYDEQY
TRBV15	11	TRBJ2-7	ATSSSAGYEQY
TRBV7-6	13	TRBJ2-7	ASSLGKAGEYEQY
TRBV5-8	12	TRBJ1-4	ASSNGGFNEKLF